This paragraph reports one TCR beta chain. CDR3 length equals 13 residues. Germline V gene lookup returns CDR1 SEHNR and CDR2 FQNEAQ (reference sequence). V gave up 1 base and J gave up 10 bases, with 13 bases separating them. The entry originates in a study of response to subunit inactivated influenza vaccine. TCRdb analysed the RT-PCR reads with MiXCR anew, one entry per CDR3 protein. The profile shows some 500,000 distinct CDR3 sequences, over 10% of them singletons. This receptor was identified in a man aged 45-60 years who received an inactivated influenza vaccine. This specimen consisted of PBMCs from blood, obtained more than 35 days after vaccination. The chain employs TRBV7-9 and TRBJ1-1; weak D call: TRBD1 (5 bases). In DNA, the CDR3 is TGTGCCAGCAGCTTAGAGGGGAAGAGTGGAGCTTTCTTT. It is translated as CASSLEGKSGAFF.